This TCR beta chain was recovered during a study of blood T cell repertoires in COVID-19. For the study at large: Donors in the United States, Italy and Spain gave samples during acute or convalescent COVID-19.

The CDR3 totals 16 residues. V shed 3 bases and J 10 bases; nucleotides not matched to a gene: 11. CDR1 is ENHRY, CDR2 SYGVKD, per germline. The data were produced by immunoSEQ multiplex PCR, yet TCRdb's version contains in-frame clones alone and is incomplete. The table records about 390,000 clones, 80% to 90% of them present only once. The clonotype was recovered from a woman in her sixties with COVID-19, enrolled during active disease. The chain links TRBV10-3 to TRBJ1-6, with TRBD1 matching over 8 bases. The sequencing sample was made of peripheral blood. This chain's CDR3 is CAISETGTGFVSPLHF. CDR3 coding DNA: TGTGCCATCAGTGAAACCGGGACAGGATTTGTCTCACCCCTCCACTTT.